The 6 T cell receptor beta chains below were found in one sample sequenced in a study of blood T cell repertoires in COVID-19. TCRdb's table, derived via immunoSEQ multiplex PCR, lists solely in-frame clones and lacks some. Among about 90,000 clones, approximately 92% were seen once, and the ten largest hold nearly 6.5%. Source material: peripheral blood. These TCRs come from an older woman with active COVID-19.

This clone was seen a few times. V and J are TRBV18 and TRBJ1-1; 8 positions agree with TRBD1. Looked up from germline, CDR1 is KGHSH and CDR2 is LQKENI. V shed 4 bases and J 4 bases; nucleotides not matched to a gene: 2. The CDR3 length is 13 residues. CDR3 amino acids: CASSRTGGTEAFF. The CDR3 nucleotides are TGTGCCAGCTCACGTACAGGGGGCACTGAAGCTTTCTTT.

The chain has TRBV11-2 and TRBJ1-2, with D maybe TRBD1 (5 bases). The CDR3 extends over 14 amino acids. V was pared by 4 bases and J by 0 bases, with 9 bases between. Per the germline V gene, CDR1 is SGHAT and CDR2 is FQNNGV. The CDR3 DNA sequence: TGTGCCAGCAGCTCTCAGGGCACTAACTATGGCTACACCTTC. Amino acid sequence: CASSSQGTNYGYTF.

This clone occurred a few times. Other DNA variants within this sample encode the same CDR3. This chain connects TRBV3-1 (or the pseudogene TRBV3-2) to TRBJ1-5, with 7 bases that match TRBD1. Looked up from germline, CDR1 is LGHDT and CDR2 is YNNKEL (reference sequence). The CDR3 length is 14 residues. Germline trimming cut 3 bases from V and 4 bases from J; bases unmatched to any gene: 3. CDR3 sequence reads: CASSQVQGNQPQHF. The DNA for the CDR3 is TGTGCCAGCAGCCAGGTACAGGGGAATCAGCCCCAGCATTTT.

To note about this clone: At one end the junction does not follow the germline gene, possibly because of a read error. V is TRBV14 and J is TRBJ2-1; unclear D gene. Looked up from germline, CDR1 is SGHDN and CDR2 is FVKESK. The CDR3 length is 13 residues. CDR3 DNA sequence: TGTGCCAGCAGCCAAGTCGGCAGGAATGGGCAGTTCTTC. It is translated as CASSQVGRNGQFF.

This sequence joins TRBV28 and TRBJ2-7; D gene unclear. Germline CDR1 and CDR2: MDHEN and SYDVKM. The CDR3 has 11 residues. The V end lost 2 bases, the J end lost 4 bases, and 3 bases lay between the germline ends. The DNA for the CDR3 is TGTGCCAGCAGTTTACAATACGAGCAGTACTTC. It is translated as CASSLQYEQYF.

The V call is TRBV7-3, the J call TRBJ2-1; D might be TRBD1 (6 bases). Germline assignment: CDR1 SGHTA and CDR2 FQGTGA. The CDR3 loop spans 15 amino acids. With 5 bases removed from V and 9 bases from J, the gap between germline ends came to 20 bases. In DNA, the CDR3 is TGTGCCAGCAGCCCCGGGTCAGGGGAGCGTAGTGAGCAGTTCTTC. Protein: CASSPGSGERSEQFF.